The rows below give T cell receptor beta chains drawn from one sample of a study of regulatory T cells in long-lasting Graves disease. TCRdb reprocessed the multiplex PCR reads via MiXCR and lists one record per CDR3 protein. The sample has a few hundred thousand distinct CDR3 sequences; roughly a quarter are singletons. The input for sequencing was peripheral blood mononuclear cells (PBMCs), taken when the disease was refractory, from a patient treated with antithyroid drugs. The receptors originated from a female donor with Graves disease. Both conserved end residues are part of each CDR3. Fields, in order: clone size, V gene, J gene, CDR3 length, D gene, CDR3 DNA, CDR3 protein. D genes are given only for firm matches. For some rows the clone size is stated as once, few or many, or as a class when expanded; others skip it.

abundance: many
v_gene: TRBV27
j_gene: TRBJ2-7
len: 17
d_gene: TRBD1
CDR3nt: TGTGCCAGCAGTCGGCGGCCAGGGGGTAATGTAATGGGCGAGCAGTACTTC
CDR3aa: CASSRRPGGNVMGEQYF

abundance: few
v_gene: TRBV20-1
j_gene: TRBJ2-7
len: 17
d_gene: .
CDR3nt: TGCAGTGCTAGAGTTAAAGGGGACCTTAGCCCGTACTACGAGCAGTACTTC
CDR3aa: CSARVKGDLSPYYEQYF

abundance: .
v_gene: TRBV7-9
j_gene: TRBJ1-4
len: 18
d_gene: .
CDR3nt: TGTGCCAGCAGCTCACTGCCCGTCGGGGCCACACAAGGGGAAAAACTGTTTTTT
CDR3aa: CASSSLPVGATQGEKLFF

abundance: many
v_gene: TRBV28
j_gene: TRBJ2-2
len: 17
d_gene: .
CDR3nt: TGTGCCAGCAGTCCCCCCCCCTGGGTCCTGAACACCGGGGAGCTGTTTTTT
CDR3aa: CASSPPPWVLNTGELFF

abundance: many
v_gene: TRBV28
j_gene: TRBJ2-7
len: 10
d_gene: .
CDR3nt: TGTGCCAGCAGTTTGAACGAGCAGTACTTC
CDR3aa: CASSLNEQYF

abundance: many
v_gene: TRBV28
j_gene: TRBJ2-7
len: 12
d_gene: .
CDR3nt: TGTGCCAGCAGTTTAGGGCAGGGCGAGCAGTACTTC
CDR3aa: CASSLGQGEQYF

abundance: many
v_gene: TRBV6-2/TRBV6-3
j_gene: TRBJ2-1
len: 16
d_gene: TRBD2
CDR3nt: TGTGCCAGCAGTTCGACTAGCGGGAGGGGCTGGGATACAGAGTTCTTC
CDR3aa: CASSSTSGRGWDTEFF

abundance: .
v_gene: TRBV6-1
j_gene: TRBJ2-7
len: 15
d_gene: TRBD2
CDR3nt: TGTGCCAGCAGGAAAGGAGGTAGCGGGTCTGTCGAGCAGTACTTC
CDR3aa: CASRKGGSGSVEQYF

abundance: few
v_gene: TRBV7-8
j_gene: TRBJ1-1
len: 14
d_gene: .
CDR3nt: TGTGCCAGCGTAGGGGTGACTTTGGCCACTGAAGCTTTCTTT
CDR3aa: CASVGVTLATEAFF

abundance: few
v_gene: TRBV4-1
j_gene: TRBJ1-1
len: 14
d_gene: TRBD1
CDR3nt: TGCGCCAGCAGCCAGGAGACAGGGGGGCCTGAAGCTTTCTTT
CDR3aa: CASSQETGGPEAFF

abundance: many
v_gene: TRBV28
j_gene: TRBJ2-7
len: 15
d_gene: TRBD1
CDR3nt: TGTGCCAGCAGTCCATCGACAGGGGGCAGGTACGAGCAGTACTTC
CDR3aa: CASSPSTGGRYEQYF

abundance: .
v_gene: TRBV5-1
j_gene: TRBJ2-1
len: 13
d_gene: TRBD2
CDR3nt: TGCGCCAGCAGCCTCGTGCGGGGGGGCGAGCAGTTCTTC
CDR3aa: CASSLVRGGEQFF

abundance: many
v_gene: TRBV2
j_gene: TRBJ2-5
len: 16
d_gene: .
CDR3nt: TGTGCCAGCAGTGAAGTAGGGTTAGGTGGGCAAGAGACCCAGTACTTC
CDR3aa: CASSEVGLGGQETQYF